This T cell receptor (beta chain) was sequenced for a study of cytomegalovirus exposure and HLA in healthy donors. Germline lookup yields CDR1 SGHAT and CDR2 FQNNGV. CDR3 length: 18 amino acids. The V segment lost 4 bases and the J segment 6 bases; nucleotides outside the gene matches: 14. The PCR used 60 Vbeta and 13 Jbeta primers. Sequencing used immunoSEQ multiplex PCR; TCRdb keeps in-frame clones, though not all of them. The table shows 120,000 to 150,000 clones, with more than 70% occurring only once. The rearrangement uses TRBV11-2 and TRBJ2-7, with TRBD2 matching over 14 bases. This TCR was sampled from a woman aged 40 to 55 in good health and CMV-seronegative. Sample: PBMCs. The CDR3 protein is CASSSPRGLAGDEAEQYF. In DNA form, the CDR3 reads TGTGCCAGCAGCTCACCGAGGGGACTAGCGGGAGATGAGGCCGAGCAGTACTTC.